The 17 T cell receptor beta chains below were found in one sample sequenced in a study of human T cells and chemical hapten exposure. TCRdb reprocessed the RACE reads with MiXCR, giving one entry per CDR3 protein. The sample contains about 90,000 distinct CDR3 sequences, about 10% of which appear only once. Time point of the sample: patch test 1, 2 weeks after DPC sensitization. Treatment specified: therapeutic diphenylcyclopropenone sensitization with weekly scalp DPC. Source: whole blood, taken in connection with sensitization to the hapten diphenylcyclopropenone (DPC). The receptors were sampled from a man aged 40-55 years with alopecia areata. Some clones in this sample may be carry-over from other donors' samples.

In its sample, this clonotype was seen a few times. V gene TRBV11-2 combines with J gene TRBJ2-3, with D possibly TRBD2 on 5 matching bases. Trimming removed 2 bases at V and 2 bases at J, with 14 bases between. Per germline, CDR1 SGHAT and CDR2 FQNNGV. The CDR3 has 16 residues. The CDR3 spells CASSLQAGLFTDTQYF. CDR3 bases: TGTGCCAGCAGCTTACAGGCGGGCTTGTTCACAGATACGCAGTATTTT.

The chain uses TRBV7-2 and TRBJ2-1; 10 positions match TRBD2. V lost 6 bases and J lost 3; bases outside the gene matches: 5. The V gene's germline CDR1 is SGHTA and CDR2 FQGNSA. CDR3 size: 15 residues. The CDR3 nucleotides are TGTGCCAGCAGTCGAACTAGCGGGAACTACAATGAGCAGTTCTTC. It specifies CASSRTSGNYNEQFF. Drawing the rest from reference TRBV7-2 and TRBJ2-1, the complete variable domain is GAGVSQSPSNKVTEKGKDVELRCDPISGHTALYWYRQSLGQGLEFLIYFQGNSAPDKSGLPSDRFSAERTGGSVSTLTIQRTQQEDSAVYLCASSRTSGNYNEQFFGPGTRLTVL.

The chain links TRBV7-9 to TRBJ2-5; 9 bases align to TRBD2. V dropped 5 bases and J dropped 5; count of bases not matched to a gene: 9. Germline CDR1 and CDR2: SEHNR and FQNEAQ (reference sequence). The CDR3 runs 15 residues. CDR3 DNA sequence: TGTGCCAGCAGCCCCGGGGGACTAGCCGGGGAGACCCAGTACTTC. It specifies CASSPGGLAGETQYF.

Here the CDR3 reads CASSFRPGTSTDTQYF. The CDR3 nucleotides are TGCGCCAGCAGCTTTCGTCCAGGGACTAGCACAGATACGCAGTATTTT. The V gene is TRBV5-1, the J gene TRBJ2-3; a possible D gene is TRBD2 (6 bases). The CDR3 loop spans 16 amino acids. Germline assignment: CDR1 SGHRS and CDR2 YFSETQ. The ends were cut back, 2 bases at V and 0 bases at J, with 13 bases in the middle.

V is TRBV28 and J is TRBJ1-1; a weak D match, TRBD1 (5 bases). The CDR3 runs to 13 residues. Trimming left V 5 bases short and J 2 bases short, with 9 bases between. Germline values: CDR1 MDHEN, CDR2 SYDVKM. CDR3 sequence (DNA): TGTGCCAGCAGTCCCGGGACTAACACTGAAGCTTTCTTT. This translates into CASSPGTNTEAFF.

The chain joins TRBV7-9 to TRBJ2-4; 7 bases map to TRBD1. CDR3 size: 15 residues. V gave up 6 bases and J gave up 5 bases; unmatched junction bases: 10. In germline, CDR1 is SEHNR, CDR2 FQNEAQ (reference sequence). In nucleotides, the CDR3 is TGTGCCAGCAGGTCCCTGAAGGGGACAGAAAACATTCAGTACTTC. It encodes CASRSLKGTENIQYF.

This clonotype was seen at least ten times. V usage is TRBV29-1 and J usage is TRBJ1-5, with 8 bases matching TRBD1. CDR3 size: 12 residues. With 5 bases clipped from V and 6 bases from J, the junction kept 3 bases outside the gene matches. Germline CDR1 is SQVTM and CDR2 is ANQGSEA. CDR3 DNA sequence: TGCAGCGTTCGACAGGGGAGTCAGCCCCAGCATTTT. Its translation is CSVRQGSQPQHF.

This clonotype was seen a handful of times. In nucleotides, the CDR3 is TGTGCCAGCCGACTGGGTGCCTACGAGCAGTACTTC. This sequence encodes CASRLGAYEQYF. This chain connects TRBV6-2 or TRBV6-3 to TRBJ2-7; no clear D gene. CDR1 MNHEY and CDR2 SVGEGT come from the germline V gene. With 8 bases removed from V and 2 bases from J, the gap between germline ends came to 10 bases. The CDR3 has 12 residues.

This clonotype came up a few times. The CDR3 DNA sequence: TGTGCCAGCAGTTTGTCTACAGGGTCCTTCCAGCGGACCCAGTACTTC. Translating it yields CASSLSTGSFQRTQYF. The rearrangement joins TRBV28 to TRBJ2-5; perhaps TRBD1 as D (6 bases). The CDR3 contains 16 residues. Germline lookup yields CDR1 MDHEN and CDR2 SYDVKM. Trimming shortened V by 3 bases and J by 7 bases, and 21 bases separated the two germline ends.

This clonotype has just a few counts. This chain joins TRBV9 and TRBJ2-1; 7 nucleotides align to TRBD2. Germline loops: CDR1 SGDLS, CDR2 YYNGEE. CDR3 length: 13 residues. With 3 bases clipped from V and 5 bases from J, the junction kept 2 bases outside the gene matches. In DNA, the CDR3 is TGTGCCAGCAGCGCCCTAGCGGACAATGAGCAGTTCTTC. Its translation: CASSALADNEQFF.

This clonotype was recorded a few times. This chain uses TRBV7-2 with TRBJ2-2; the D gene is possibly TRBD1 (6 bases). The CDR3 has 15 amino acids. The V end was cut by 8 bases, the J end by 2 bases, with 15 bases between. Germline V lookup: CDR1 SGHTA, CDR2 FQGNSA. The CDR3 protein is CASLQGRTNTGELFF. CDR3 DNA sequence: TGTGCCAGCTTACAGGGAAGGACAAACACCGGGGAGCTGTTTTTT. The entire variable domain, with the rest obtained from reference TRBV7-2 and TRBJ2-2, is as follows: GAGVSQSPSNKVTEKGKDVELRCDPISGHTALYWYRQSLGQGLEFLIYFQGNSAPDKSGLPSDRFSAERTGGSVSTLTIQRTQQEDSAVYLCASLQGRTNTGELFFGEGSRLTVL.

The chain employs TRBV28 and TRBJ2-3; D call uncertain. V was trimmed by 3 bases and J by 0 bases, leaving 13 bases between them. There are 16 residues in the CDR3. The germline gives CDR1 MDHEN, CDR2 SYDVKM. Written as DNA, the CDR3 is TGTGCCAGCAGTTTGAACACGTGGCGGAGCACAGATACGCAGTATTTT. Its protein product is CASSLNTWRSTDTQYF.

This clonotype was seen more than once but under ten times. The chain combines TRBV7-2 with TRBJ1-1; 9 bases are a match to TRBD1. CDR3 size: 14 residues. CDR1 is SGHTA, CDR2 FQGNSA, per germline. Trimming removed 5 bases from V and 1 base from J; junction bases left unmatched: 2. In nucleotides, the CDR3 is TGTGCCAGCAGCATGACAGGGGGGAACACTGAAGCTTTCTTT. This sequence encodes CASSMTGGNTEAFF.

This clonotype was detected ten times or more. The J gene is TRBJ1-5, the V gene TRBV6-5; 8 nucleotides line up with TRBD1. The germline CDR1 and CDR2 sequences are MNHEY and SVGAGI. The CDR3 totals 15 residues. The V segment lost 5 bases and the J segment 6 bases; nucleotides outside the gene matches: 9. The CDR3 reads CASSPSQGAGQPQHF. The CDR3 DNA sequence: TGTGCCAGCAGTCCGAGTCAGGGGGCAGGTCAGCCCCAGCATTTT.

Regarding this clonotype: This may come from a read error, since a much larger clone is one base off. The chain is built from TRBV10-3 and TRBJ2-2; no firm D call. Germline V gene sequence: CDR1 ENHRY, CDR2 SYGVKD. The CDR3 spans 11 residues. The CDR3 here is CTISNTGELFF. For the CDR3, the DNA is TGTACCATCAGCAATACCGGGGAGCTGTTTTTT.

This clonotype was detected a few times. CDR3 sequence reads: CASSHRTGGNEKLFF. The CDR3 DNA reads TGCGCCAGCAGCCATCGGACAGGGGGTAATGAAAAACTGTTTTTT. The chain uses TRBV5-1 and TRBJ1-4; 10 bases are shared with TRBD1. With V trimmed by 4 bases and J by 4 bases, 4 bases remained unmatched. Germline CDR1 is SGHRS and CDR2 is YFSETQ. This CDR3 contains 15 residues.

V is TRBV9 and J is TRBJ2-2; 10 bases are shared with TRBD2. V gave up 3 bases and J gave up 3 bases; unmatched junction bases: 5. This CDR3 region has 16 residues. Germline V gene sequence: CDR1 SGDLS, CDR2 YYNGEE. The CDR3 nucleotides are TGTGCCAGCAGCGGAACCAGCGGGAGGGACACCGGGGAGCTGTTTTTT. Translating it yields CASSGTSGRDTGELFF.